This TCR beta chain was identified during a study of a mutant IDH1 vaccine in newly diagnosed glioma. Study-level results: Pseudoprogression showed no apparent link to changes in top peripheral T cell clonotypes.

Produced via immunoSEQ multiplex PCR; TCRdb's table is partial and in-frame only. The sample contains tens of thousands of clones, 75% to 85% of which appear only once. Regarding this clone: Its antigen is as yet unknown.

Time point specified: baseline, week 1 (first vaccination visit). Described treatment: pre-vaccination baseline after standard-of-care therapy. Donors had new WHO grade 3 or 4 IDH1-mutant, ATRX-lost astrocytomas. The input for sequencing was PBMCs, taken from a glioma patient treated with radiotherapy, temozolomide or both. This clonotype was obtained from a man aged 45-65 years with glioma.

The CDR3 sequence is CASSFTNSPLHF. In DNA form, the CDR3 reads TGTGCCAGCAGCTTCACCAACTCACCCCTCCACTTT. This chain uses TRBV7-9 with TRBJ1-6; unclear D gene. The germline gives CDR1 SEHNR, CDR2 FQNEAQ (reference sequence). Trimming shortened V by 3 bases and J by 10 bases, and 7 bases separated the two germline ends. CDR3 length equals 12 residues.